This T cell receptor beta chain emerged from a study of CD8+ T cells in alopecia areata. Study summary: Tofacitinib continued for 6 to 18 months and was then withheld for 6 months. The study's findings and limits: It was lesional scalp, especially alopecia totalis/universalis, that showed higher clonality than normal scalp.

Peripheral blood and lesional scalp punch biopsies were taken from alopecia areata patients. cDNA prepared by RNA extraction and subsequent reverse transcription served as the template for sequencing. Sequencing used immunoSEQ multiplex PCR; TCRdb keeps in-frame clones, though not all of them. This sample has more than 90,000 clones, with around two fifths found just once. As for this clone: Its specificity is unknown.

Trimming removed 1 base at V and 0 bases at J, with 6 bases between. CDR1 MDHEN and CDR2 SYDVKM come from the germline V gene. There are 14 residues in the CDR3. Material: CD4+ T cells sorted from blood. This chain links TRBV28 with TRBJ2-5; no reliable D call. The sequence came from a human donor with alopecia areata. In nucleotides, the CDR3 is TGTGCCAGCAGTTTATCCGGGCACCAAGAGACCCAGTACTTC. Protein: CASSLSGHQETQYF.